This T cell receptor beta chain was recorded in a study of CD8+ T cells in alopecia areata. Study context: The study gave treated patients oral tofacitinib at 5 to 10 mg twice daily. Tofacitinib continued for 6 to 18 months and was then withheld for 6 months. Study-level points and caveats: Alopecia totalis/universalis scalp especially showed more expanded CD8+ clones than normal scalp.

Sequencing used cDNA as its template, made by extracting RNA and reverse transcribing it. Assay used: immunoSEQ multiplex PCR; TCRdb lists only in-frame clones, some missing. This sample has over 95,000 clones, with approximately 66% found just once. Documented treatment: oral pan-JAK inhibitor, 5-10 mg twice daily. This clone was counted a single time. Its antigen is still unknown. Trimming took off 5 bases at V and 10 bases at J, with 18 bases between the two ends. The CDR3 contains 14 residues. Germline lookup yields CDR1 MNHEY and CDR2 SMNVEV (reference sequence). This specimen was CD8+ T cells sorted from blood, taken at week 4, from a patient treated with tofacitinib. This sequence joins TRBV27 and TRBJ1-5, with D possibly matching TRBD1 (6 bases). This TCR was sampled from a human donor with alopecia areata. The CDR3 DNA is TGTGCCAGCAGTACCTACAGGGACACTCAACCCCAGCATTTT. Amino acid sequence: CASSTYRDTQPQHF.